This T cell receptor (beta chain) was captured by sequencing in a study of blood T cells in healthy people across ages. A second PCR, run for roughly 7 to 12 cycles, used a sample-barcoded 5' primer plus a J-beta primer mix. One entry per CDR3 protein, called by TCRdb with MiXCR from the 5' RACE reads. The sample has hundreds of thousands of distinct CDR3 sequences, roughly 43% seen once; the top ten hold 25% to 30%. In germline, CDR1 is SQVTM, CDR2 ANQGSEA. This CDR3 spans 13 amino acids. V lost 5 bases to trimming and J lost 4 bases, with 14 bases between them. Of note for this clonotype: The antigen is undetermined.

Whole-study results and caveats: Measured against age, TCR beta diversity per million T cells decreased in a roughly linear manner.

This clonotype originated in a man at least 80 years old in good health. The chain joins TRBV29-1 to TRBJ1-2; D unclear. Material: blood. CDR3 residues: CSVRGLLGYGYTF. The CDR3 DNA sequence: TGCAGCGTTCGCGGGCTTCTCGGCTATGGCTACACCTTC.